These 21 T cell receptor beta chains originate from one sample sequenced in a study of T cell responses to AZD1222 COVID-19 vaccine. Assay used: immunoSEQ multiplex PCR; TCRdb lists only in-frame clones, some missing. The repertoire includes about 170,000 clones, just under 90% of them detected once, and 3.5% to 5.5% sits in the top ten. The sequencing here drew on peripheral blood, taken 28 days after the second dose of the MenACWY control vaccine. These receptors all stem from an adult who received the MenACWY meningococcal vaccine as a control.

This chain joins TRBV5-4 and TRBJ2-7; 11 positions match TRBD2. The CDR3 covers 18 residues. Per the germline V gene, CDR1 is SGHNT and CDR2 is YYREEE (reference sequence). Germline trimming cut 1 base from V and 5 bases from J; bases unmatched to any gene: 14. CDR3 in amino acids: CASSLYQGELAGAHEQYF. As DNA, the CDR3 is TGTGCCAGCAGCTTGTATCAAGGGGAACTAGCGGGAGCTCACGAGCAGTACTTC.

CDR3 in amino acids: CASSLGQGGSQPQHF. The CDR3 DNA follows: TGTGCCAGTAGCCTCGGGCAGGGAGGAAGTCAGCCCCAGCATTTT. V is TRBV19 and J is TRBJ1-5, with D possibly being TRBD1 (5 bases). V shed 6 bases and J shed 6 bases, with 18 bases lying between them. Germline assignment: CDR1 LNHDA and CDR2 SQIVND (reference sequence). This CDR3 spans 15 amino acids.

The CDR3 loop reads CASSERPGRAVKLFF. CDR3 in DNA: TGTGCCAGCAGTGAACGCCCGGGCAGGGCGGTAAAACTGTTTTTT. The chain joins TRBV6-1 to TRBJ1-4; TRBD1 is a possible D gene (5 bases). V gave up 2 bases and J gave up 10 bases, with 17 bases separating them. The germline V gene has CDR1 MNHNS and CDR2 SASEGT. The CDR3 is 15 residues long.

The chain carries TRBV11-2 and TRBJ2-2; 12 bases line up with TRBD2. The V and J ends lost 5 bases and 7 bases, in that order; junction bases with no gene match: 17. This CDR3 has 19 residues. Per germline, CDR1 SGHAT and CDR2 FQNNGV. CDR3 sequence reads: CASSPRATSGSAGGGELFF. CDR3 nucleotides: TGTGCCAGCAGCCCTAGGGCGACTAGCGGGAGTGCCGGGGGCGGGGAGCTGTTTTTT.

The chain links TRBV9 to TRBJ2-2; D not certain. The CDR3 is made up of 15 amino acids. Germline CDR1 SGDLS, CDR2 YYNGEE. Trimming took off 0 bases at V and 4 bases at J, with 10 bases between the two ends. The CDR3, as DNA: TGTGCCAGCAGCGTAGAGATAGGGTTCACCGGGGAGCTGTTTTTT. This sequence encodes CASSVEIGFTGELFF.

This chain joins TRBV28 and TRBJ1-4, with D maybe TRBD1 (5 bases). Deletions cut 6 bases from V and 3 bases from J, with 14 bases between. The CDR3 sequence is 15 residues long. Germline loops: CDR1 MDHEN, CDR2 SYDVKM. Here the CDR3 DNA reads TGTGCCAGCAGGTCTCAGGGTATTGCTAATGAAAAACTGTTTTTT. Translated: CASRSQGIANEKLFF.

The V and J genes are TRBV6-2 or TRBV6-3 and TRBJ2-7; the D gene is possibly TRBD2 (5 bases). The CDR3 contains 12 residues. Trimming removed 2 bases at V and 3 bases at J, with 5 bases between. Germline CDR1 is MNHEY and CDR2 is SVGEGT. CDR3 amino acids: CASSYAGYEQYF. The CDR3 coding sequence is TGTGCCAGCAGTTACGCGGGCTACGAGCAGTACTTC.

This sequence joins TRBV4-3 and TRBJ2-3, with TRBD2 matching 12 bases. The CDR3 covers 17 residues. V lost 1 base and J lost 3; bases outside the gene matches: 5. Germline V gives CDR1 LGHNA, CDR2 YSLEER. In DNA, the CDR3 is TGCGCCAGCAGCCAAGGGGCAACTAGCGGGAGGACAGATACGCAGTATTTT. Protein: CASSQGATSGRTDTQYF.

The rearrangement links TRBV5-8 to TRBJ2-1; 9 bases line up with TRBD2. Trimming took 4 bases from V and 4 from J; bases not matched to a gene: 3. In germline, CDR1 is SGHTS, CDR2 YDEGEE. This CDR3 is built from 14 residues. CDR3 sequence: CASSRGRGYNEQFF. The DNA of the CDR3 is TGTGCCAGCAGCCGCGGGAGGGGGTACAATGAGCAGTTCTTC.

The chain employs TRBV5-1 and TRBJ1-5, with D unclear. The CDR3 runs to 17 residues. Germline loops: CDR1 SGHRS, CDR2 YFSETQ. V dropped 3 bases and J dropped 2 bases, with 18 bases sitting between them. The CDR3 coding sequence is TGCGCCAGCAGCTGGGAGGACGGACGCGCAGGCAATCAGCCCCAGCATTTT. It codes for CASSWEDGRAGNQPQHF. The variable domain in full, with the rest retrieved from reference TRBV5-1 and TRBJ1-5, is KAGVTQTPRYLIKTRGQQVTLSCSPISGHRSVSWYQQTPGQGLQFLFEYFSETQRNKGNFPGRFSGRQFSNSRSEMNVSTLELGDSALYLCASSWEDGRAGNQPQHFGDGTRLSIL.

This clone has just a few counts. This chain joins TRBV27 and TRBJ1-4; 7 nucleotides agree with TRBD1. Per germline, CDR1 MNHEY and CDR2 SMNVEV (reference sequence). V gave up 5 bases and J gave up 10 bases; unmatched junction bases: 13. There are 15 residues in the CDR3. The CDR3, as DNA: TGTGCCAGCAGTCTAAACCGGGACAGCAGGGGAAAACTGTTTTTT. This codes for CASSLNRDSRGKLFF.

The rearrangement joins TRBV30 to TRBJ1-2; no clear D gene. The CDR3 contains 12 residues. Germline CDR1 is GTSNPN and CDR2 is SVGIG (reference sequence). The V and J ends lost 2 bases and 5 bases respectively, with 9 bases between them. CDR3 sequence: CAWSPEGYGYTF. The CDR3 DNA is TGTGCCTGGAGTCCTGAGGGTTATGGCTACACCTTC.

This chain connects TRBV4-1 to TRBJ2-7; the D call may be TRBD1 or TRBD2 (5 bases each). The CDR3 sequence is 15 residues long. Trimming stripped 3 bases from V and 4 bases from J, with 16 bases between. Germline V gives CDR1 MGHRA, CDR2 YSYEKL. The CDR3 loop reads CASSHLYRGIYEQYF. DNA for the CDR3: TGCGCCAGCAGCCACCTCTACCGGGGCATATACGAGCAGTACTTC.

The CDR3 DNA sequence: TGTGCCTGGAGTGTAGGGGAGGCTGGGGCCAACGTCCTGACTTTC. Amino acid sequence: CAWSVGEAGANVLTF. The J gene is TRBJ2-6, the V gene TRBV30, with D possibly matching TRBD2 (6 bases). This CDR3 has 15 amino acids. The V and J ends lost 0 bases and 2 bases respectively, with 8 bases between them. The V gene's germline CDR1 is GTSNPN and CDR2 SVGIG (reference sequence).

The J gene is TRBJ1-5, the V gene TRBV6-2 or TRBV6-3; 9 bases match TRBD1. This CDR3 has 17 residues. Germline values: CDR1 MNHEY, CDR2 SVGEGT. After removal of 6 bases from V and 1 base from J, the junction contained 10 bases not matched to a gene. The CDR3 reads CASSPGQGSISNQPQHF. The CDR3 nucleotides read TGTGCCAGCAGCCCGGGACAGGGATCGATAAGCAATCAGCCCCAGCATTTT.

V and J are TRBV5-1 and TRBJ1-1, with D unclear. Trimming shortened V by 0 bases and J by 8 bases, and 5 bases separated the two germline ends. The CDR3 is made up of 11 amino acids. Germline V gene sequence: CDR1 SGHRS, CDR2 YFSETQ. The CDR3 sequence: CASSLEGEAFF. Written as DNA, the CDR3 is TGCGCCAGCAGCTTGGAAGGAGAAGCTTTCTTT.

CDR3 nucleotides: TGCGCCACCACTCGCACGGTCGGCCCCCAAGAGACCCAGTACTTC. This codes for CATTRTVGPQETQYF. This rearrangement joins TRBV5-1 to TRBJ2-5; D is ambiguous. This CDR3 has 15 residues. The germline V and J ends were trimmed by 9 bases and 1 base, with 19 bases remaining between them. CDR1 and CDR2 (germline): SGHRS, YFSETQ.

The J gene is TRBJ2-7, the V gene TRBV18, with TRBD1 matching over 7 bases. The germline V gene encodes CDR1 KGHSH and CDR2 LQKENI. This CDR3 spans 14 amino acids. Trimming cost V 2 bases and J 0 bases; bases outside gene matches: 1. The CDR3 region is CASSPGDSSYEQYF. CDR3 coding DNA: TGTGCCAGCTCACCAGGGGACAGCTCCTACGAGCAGTACTTC.

This clone is a singleton in its sample. This chain connects TRBV25-1 to TRBJ1-4, with D tentatively TRBD1 (6 bases). This CDR3 comprises 16 residues. The germline V gene encodes CDR1 MGHDK and CDR2 SYGVNS. V lost 6 bases and J 6 bases, leaving 20 bases between the germline ends. CDR3 protein: CASRGNREGGYEKLFF. The CDR3 bases are TGTGCCAGCAGAGGGAACAGGGAAGGAGGTTATGAAAAACTGTTTTTT.

The gene calls are TRBV5-1 and TRBJ2-7; 9 positions agree with TRBD1. Trimming cost V 3 bases and J 7 bases; bases outside gene matches: 11. The CDR3 extends over 15 amino acids. Germline loops: CDR1 SGHRS, CDR2 YFSETQ. The CDR3 is CASSWNSGTGYEQYF. DNA of the CDR3: TGCGCCAGCAGCTGGAACTCCGGGACAGGGTATGAGCAGTACTTC.

CDR3 bases: TGTGCCAGCAGTCCGACCACAGGCTGGGGATCACCCCTCCACTTT. Its translation: CASSPTTGWGSPLHF. The J gene is TRBJ1-6, the V gene TRBV28; tentatively, D is TRBD1 (5 bases). Germline CDR1 MDHEN, CDR2 SYDVKM. The CDR3 totals 15 residues. The V end lost 5 bases, the J end lost 10 bases, and 18 bases lay between the germline ends.